The clone carrying this TCR beta chain showed up just a few times. The trim removed 4 bases at V and 8 bases at J, leaving 4 bases unmatched. CDR1 and CDR2 from the germline V gene are MGHRA and YSYEKL. The CDR3 covers 13 residues. Researchers tagged individual cDNA molecules with unique molecular identifiers. TCRdb called the 5' RACE reads again in MiXCR, with one record for every CDR3 protein. Counted here are about 72,000 distinct CDR3 sequences, approximately 8.3% occurring once; the ten biggest clones make up 3.2%. The data are from a study of early T cells in non-severe SARS-CoV-2 infection. The source material was whole blood. V is TRBV4-1 and J is TRBJ2-1; 8 bases align to TRBD2. The source of this sequence is an adult who was a healthcare worker with PCR-confirmed SARS-CoV-2 infection or an uninfected control (not recorded which). The CDR3 DNA reads as TGCGCCAGCAGCCTTACTAGCGGAGATGAGCAGTTCTTC. Protein sequence: CASSLTSGDEQFF.